These 5 T cell receptor beta chains share one sample of origin, sequenced in a study of blood T cell repertoires in COVID-19. TCRdb's table, derived via immunoSEQ multiplex PCR, lists solely in-frame clones and lacks some. Altogether about 270,000 clones are present, around nine tenths being singletons, with the ten largest covering approximately 2.4%. Sequencing was carried out using PBMCs or T cells enriched from blood (not recorded which). The receptors stem from a woman between 18 and 29 years old who had recovered from COVID-19.

The V and J genes are TRBV5-1 and TRBJ2-7, with D unresolved. The germline V gene has CDR1 SGHRS and CDR2 YFSETQ. Between the trimmed V and J ends, which lost 0 bases and 1 base, there was a span of 14 bases. The CDR3 covers 16 residues. The CDR3 loop reads CASSLAVDLGSYEQYF. The CDR3 region has the DNA TGCGCCAGCAGCTTGGCGGTTGACTTGGGTTCCTACGAGCAGTACTTC.

This clone occurred a few times. The rearrangement uses TRBV6-5 and TRBJ2-7; 9 bases line up with TRBD1. Per germline, CDR1 MNHEY and CDR2 SVGAGI. V lost 8 bases to trimming and J lost 2 bases; unmatched junction nucleotides: 7. This CDR3 has 14 residues. The CDR3 DNA reads as TGTGCCAGCCTATCCCGGACAGGGGCCTACGAGCAGTACTTC. It is translated as CASLSRTGAYEQYF.

The chain links TRBV5-4 to TRBJ1-4; TRBD1 matches 10 bases. The CDR3 has 16 residues. Germline V gene lookup returns CDR1 SGHNT and CDR2 YYREEE (reference sequence). Losses at the gene ends were 0 bases for V and 10 bases for J; bases not matched to a gene: 9. CDR3 region: CASSLVGTGAAGKLFF. The CDR3 DNA reads TGTGCCAGCAGCTTGGTTGGGACAGGGGCTGCTGGAAAACTGTTTTTT. Based on the CDR3 plus reference TRBV5-4 and TRBJ1-4, the full variable domain is ETGVTQSPTHLIKTRGQQVTLRCSSQSGHNTVSWYQQALGQGPQFIFQYYREEENGRGNFPPRFSGLQFPNYSSELNVNALELDDSALYLCASSLVGTGAAGKLFFGSGTQLSVL.

This clone was counted only a few times. The chain couples TRBV19 to TRBJ1-4, with 11 bases lining up with TRBD1. The CDR3 totals 17 residues. Germline V gene sequence: CDR1 LNHDA, CDR2 SQIVND (reference sequence). The V gene end was trimmed by 5 bases and the J gene end by 3 bases; junction bases not matched to a gene: 8. The DNA for the CDR3 is TGTGCCAGTAGTTGGGCGGACAGGGGGCCGTCTAATGAAAAACTGTTTTTT. Residues: CASSWADRGPSNEKLFF.

V gene TRBV2 combines with J gene TRBJ2-3, with 9 bases lining up with TRBD2. The CDR3 is 15 amino acids. The V segment lost 6 bases and the J segment 3 bases; nucleotides outside the gene matches: 7. Per the germline V gene, CDR1 is SNHLY and CDR2 is FYNNEI. The DNA of the CDR3 is TGTGCCAGCAGCTTAGCGGGGGTGGAAACAGATACGCAGTATTTT. It codes for CASSLAGVETDTQYF.